Sequencing of this T cell receptor (beta chain) was carried out in a study of T cell responses to AZD1222 COVID-19 vaccine. Study background: The analysis combined second doses at about 4 or about 12 weeks.

For this clone: Its antigen is unidentified.

Study results and caveats: Females outnumbered males among donors, who were mostly white British; clonal diversity was possibly underestimated. Reports say nearly half of spike-specific TCRs go after unmutated variant regions. Only after the peak T cell response were repertoires sampled.

Assay: immunoSEQ multiplex PCR; the TCRdb copy retains only in-frame clones and omits some. The sample has around 76,000 clones; 70% to 90% are singletons. The source is an adult in good health. The sequencing used peripheral blood, collected on day 0 of AZD1222 vaccination.

The CDR3, as DNA: TGTGCCAGCAGTTTAGAGGGACATGCGGCTTTCTTT. This translates into CASSLEGHAAFF. V is TRBV12-3 or TRBV12-4 and J is TRBJ1-1, with D maybe TRBD1 (6 bases). The CDR3 extends over 12 amino acids. With 1 base removed from V and 11 bases from J, the gap between germline ends came to 11 bases.